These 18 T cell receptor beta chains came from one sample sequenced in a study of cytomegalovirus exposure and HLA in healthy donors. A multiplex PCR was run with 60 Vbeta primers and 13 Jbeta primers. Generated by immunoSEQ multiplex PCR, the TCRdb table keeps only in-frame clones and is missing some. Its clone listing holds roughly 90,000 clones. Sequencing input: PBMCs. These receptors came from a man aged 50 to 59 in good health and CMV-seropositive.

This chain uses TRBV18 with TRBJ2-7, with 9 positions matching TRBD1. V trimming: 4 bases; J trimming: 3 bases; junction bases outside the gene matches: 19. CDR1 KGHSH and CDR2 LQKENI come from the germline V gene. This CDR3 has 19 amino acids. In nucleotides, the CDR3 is TGTGCCAGCTCACTTACACCTGGACGAAGACAGGGGGAGAACTACGAGCAGTACTTC. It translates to CASSLTPGRRQGENYEQYF.

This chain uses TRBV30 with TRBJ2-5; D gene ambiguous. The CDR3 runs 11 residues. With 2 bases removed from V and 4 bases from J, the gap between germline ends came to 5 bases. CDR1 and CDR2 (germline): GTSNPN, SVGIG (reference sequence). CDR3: CAWSLSETQYF. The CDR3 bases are TGTGCCTGGAGTCTTTCAGAGACCCAGTACTTC.

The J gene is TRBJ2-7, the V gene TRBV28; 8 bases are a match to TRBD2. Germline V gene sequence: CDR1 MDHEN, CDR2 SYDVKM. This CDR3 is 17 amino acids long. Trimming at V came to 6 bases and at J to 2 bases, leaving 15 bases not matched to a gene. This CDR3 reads CASSSPGGSGFPYEQYF. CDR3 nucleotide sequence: TGTGCCAGCAGCTCACCGGGGGGGTCAGGGTTCCCCTACGAGCAGTACTTC.

In DNA form, the CDR3 reads TGTGCCGCTTCGGACAGGCCCGCAGATACGCAGTATTTT. This sequence encodes CAASDRPADTQYF. The chain is built from TRBV19 and TRBJ2-3; 7 bases line up with TRBD1. V trimming: 11 bases; J trimming: 4 bases; junction bases outside the gene matches: 9. Per germline, CDR1 LNHDA and CDR2 SQIVND (reference sequence). This CDR3 comprises 13 residues. The whole variable domain, remainder taken from reference TRBV19 and TRBJ2-3, is DGGITQSPKYLFRKEGQNVTLSCEQNLNHDAMYWYRQDPGQGLRLIYYSQIVNDFQKGDIAEGYSVSREKKESFPLTVTSAQKNPTAFYLCAASDRPADTQYFGPGTRLTVL.

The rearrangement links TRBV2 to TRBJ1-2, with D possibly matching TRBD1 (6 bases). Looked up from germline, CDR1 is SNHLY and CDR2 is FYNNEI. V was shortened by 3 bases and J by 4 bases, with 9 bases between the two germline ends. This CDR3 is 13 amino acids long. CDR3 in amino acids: CASSDRGPYGYTF. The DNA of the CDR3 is TGTGCCAGCAGTGACAGGGGCCCCTATGGCTACACCTTC.

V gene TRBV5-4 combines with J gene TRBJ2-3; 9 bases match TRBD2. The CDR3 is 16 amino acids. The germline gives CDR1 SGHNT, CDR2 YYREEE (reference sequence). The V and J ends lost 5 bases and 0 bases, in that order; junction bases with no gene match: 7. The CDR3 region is CASSFRLAVSTDTQYF. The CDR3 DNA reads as TGTGCCAGCAGTTTTAGACTAGCGGTTAGCACAGATACGCAGTATTTT.

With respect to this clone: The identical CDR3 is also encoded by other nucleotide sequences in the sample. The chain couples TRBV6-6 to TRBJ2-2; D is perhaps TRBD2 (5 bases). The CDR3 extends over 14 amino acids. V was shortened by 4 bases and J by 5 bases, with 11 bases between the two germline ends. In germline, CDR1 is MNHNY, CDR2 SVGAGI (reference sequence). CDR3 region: CASSFRGRTGELFF. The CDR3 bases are TGTGCCAGCAGTTTCCGGGGTCGAACCGGGGAGCTGTTTTTT.

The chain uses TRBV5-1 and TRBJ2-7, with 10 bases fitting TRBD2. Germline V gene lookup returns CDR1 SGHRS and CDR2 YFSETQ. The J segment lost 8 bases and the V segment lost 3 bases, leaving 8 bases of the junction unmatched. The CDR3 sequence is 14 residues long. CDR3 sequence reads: CASSSLAGEVQQYF. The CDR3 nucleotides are TGCGCCAGCAGCTCCCTAGCGGGAGAGGTACAGCAGTACTTC.

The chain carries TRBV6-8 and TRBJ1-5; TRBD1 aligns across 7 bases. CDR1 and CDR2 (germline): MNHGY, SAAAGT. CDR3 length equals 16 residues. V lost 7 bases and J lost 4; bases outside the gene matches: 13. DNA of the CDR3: TGTGCCAGCACCCCGACAGGGTTCAATGGGAATCAGCCCCAGCATTTT. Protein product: CASTPTGFNGNQPQHF.

CDR3 nucleotides: TGTGCCAGCAGCTTCCATCCTGGCTACACCTTC. Translation: CASSFHPGYTF. The chain carries TRBV5-8 and TRBJ1-2; D call uncertain. Germline lookup yields CDR1 SGHTS and CDR2 YDEGEE. The CDR3 covers 11 residues. Trimming took off 2 bases at V and 7 bases at J, with 6 bases between the two ends.

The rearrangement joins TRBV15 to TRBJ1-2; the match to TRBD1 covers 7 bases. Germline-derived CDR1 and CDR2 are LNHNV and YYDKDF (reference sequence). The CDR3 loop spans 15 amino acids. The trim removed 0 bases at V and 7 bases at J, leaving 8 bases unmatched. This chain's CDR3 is CATSRDQEGALGYTF. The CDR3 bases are TGTGCCACCAGCAGAGATCAGGAGGGGGCGCTTGGCTACACCTTC.

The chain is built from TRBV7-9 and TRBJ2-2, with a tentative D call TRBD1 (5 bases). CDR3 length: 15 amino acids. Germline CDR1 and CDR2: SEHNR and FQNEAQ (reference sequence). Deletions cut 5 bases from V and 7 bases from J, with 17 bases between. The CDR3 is CASSQGPPTDGELFF. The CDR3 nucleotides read TGTGCCAGCAGCCAGGGCCCCCCTACGGACGGGGAGCTGTTTTTT.

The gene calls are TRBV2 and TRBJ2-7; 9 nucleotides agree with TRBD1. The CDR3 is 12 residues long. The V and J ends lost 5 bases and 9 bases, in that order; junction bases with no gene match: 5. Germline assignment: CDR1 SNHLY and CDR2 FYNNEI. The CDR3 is CASSQGQGPQYV. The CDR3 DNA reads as TGTGCCAGCAGTCAGGGACAGGGTCCGCAGTACGTC.

The CDR3: CSVEPTRNYGYTF. The CDR3, as DNA: TGCAGCGTTGAACCGACCAGGAACTATGGCTACACCTTC. The chain carries TRBV29-1 and TRBJ1-2; D unclear. This CDR3 has 13 residues. V was shortened by 2 bases and J by 2 bases, with 9 bases between the two germline ends. Per the germline V gene, CDR1 is SQVTM and CDR2 is ANQGSEA.

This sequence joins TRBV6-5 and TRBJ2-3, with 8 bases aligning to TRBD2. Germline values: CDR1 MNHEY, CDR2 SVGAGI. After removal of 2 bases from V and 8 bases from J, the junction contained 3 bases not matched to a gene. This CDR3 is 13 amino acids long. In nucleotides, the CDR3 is TGTGCCAGCAGTTACGTAACTAGCGGTACGCAGTATTTT. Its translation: CASSYVTSGTQYF.

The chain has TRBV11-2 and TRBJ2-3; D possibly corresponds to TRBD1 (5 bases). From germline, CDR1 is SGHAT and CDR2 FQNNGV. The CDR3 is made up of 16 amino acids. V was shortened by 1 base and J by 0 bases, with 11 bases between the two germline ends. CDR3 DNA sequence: TGTGCCAGCAGCTTAGGGGGCGTGGGCAGCACAGATACGCAGTATTTT. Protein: CASSLGGVGSTDTQYF.

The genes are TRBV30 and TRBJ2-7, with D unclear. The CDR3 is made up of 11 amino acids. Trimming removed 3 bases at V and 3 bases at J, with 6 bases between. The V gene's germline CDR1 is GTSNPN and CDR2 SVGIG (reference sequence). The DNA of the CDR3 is TGTGCCTGGAGCCACAACTACGAGCAGTACTTC. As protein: CAWSHNYEQYF.

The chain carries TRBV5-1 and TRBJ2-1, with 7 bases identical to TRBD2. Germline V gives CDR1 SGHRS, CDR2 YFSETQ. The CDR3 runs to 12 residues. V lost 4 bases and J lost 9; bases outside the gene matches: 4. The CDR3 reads CASSPGLLEQFF. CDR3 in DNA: TGCGCCAGCAGCCCGGGACTACTTGAGCAGTTCTTC.